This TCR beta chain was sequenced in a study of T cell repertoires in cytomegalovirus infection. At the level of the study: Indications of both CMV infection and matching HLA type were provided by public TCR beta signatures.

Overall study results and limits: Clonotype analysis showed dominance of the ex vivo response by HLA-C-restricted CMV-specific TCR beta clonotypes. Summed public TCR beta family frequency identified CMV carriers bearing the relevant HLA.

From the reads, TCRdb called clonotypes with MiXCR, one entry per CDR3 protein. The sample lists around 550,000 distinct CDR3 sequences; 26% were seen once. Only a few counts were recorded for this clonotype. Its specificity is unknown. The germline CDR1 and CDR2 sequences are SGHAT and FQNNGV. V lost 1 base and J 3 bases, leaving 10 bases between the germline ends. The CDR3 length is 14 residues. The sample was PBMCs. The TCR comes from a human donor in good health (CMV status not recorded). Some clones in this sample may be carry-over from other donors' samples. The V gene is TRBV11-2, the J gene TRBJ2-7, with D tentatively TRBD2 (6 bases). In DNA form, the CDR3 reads TGTGCCAGCAGCTTAGCCCCGGGGGTCTACGAGCAGTACGTC. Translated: CASSLAPGVYEQYV.